Listed below are T cell receptor beta chains from one sample, sequenced in a study of blood T cell repertoires in COVID-19. TCRdb keeps only in-frame clones here, not all; method: immunoSEQ multiplex PCR. The table shows about 120,000 clones, with more than 80% occurring only once. The sample was peripheral blood. The origin of the receptors is a man between 65 and 85 years old with active or convalescent COVID-19. Each CDR3 is given with its conserved first and last residue. The D gene is left open where the match is weak.

D	V	J	DNA	CDR3
.	TRBV7-8	TRBJ1-1	TGTGCCAGCAGCCCTCAACAGGGATGGAACACTGAAGCTTTCTTT	CASSPQQGWNTEAFF
TRBD2	TRBV20-1	TRBJ2-7	TGCAGTGCGGGAGGGTACGAGCAGTACTTC	CSAGGYEQYF
.	TRBV13	TRBJ1-2	TGTGCCAGCAGCAGTCAGCGATCTAACTATGGCTACACCTTC	CASSSQRSNYGYTF
.	TRBV10-3	TRBJ1-2	TGTGCCATCAGTGAGGGGGGGGCCGGCTACACCTTC	CAISEGGAGYTF
TRBD2	TRBV19	TRBJ2-5	TGTGCCAGTAGCCCCCTCCGACTAGCGGGAGGTTCAGAGACCCAGTACTTC	CASSPLRLAGGSETQYF
.	TRBV27	TRBJ2-1	TGTGCCAGCAGCCCCGACACGAAGAATGAGCAGTTCTTC	CASSPDTKNEQFF
.	TRBV5-1	TRBJ2-1	TGCGCCAGCAGCTTGTTGCGGGCCCGACACAATGAGCAGTTCTTC	CASSLLRARHNEQFF
TRBD1	TRBV10-3	TRBJ2-2	TGTGCCATCACCTCCGGGACAGGGTCGAACACCGGGGAGCTGTTTTTT	CAITSGTGSNTGELFF
.	TRBV11-2	TRBJ1-5	TGTGCCAGCAGCTTAGAAGGGGTCCAGCCCCAGCATTTT	CASSLEGVQPQHF
TRBD1	TRBV29-1	TRBJ2-7	TGCAGCGTCCGAGGGGGACAGGAGTCCTACGAGCAGTACTTC	CSVRGGQESYEQYF
TRBD1	TRBV6-5	TRBJ1-3	TGTGCCAGCAAGGACAGGAGCTCTGGAAACACCATATATTTT	CASKDRSSGNTIYF
TRBD1	TRBV28	TRBJ1-4	TGTGCCAGCAGTTTGGACTACAGGACAGGGAATGAAAAACTGTTTTTT	CASSLDYRTGNEKLFF
TRBD1	TRBV2	TRBJ1-2	TGTGCCAGCAGTTCCCGGGACAGGGGTCCCTATGGCTACACCTTC	CASSSRDRGPYGYTF
TRBD2	TRBV19	TRBJ2-1	TGTGCCAGTAGTCCCTCCGGGACTAGGGACAATGAGCAGTTCTTC	CASSPSGTRDNEQFF
.	TRBV3-1/TRBV3-2	TRBJ2-1	TGTGCCAGCAGCCAAGCAGGGGGAAGCGGGAGACTCAATGAGCAGTTCTTC	CASSQAGGSGRLNEQFF
.	TRBV5-6	TRBJ1-1	TGTGCCAGCAGTCAACAGGTTCACACTGAAGCTTTCTTT	CASSQQVHTEAFF
.	TRBV4-2	TRBJ1-1	TGTGCCAGCAGCCAAGGAGATCAGGGGTCCGCTGAAGCTTTCTTT	CASSQGDQGSAEAFF